This TCR beta chain comes out of a study of CD8+CD57+ T cells in acquired aplastic anemia. Study overall: Across the sorted CD4+ and CD8+ cells, DNA amounts averaged approximately 3.1 ug. Healthy donor sequencing depth: approximately 9.9 million CD4+, under 14 million CD8+ reads. Whole-study results and caveats: Patients and controls shared 25 to 30 CD8+ CDR3 sequences, which appeared highly expressed in patients and within their immunodominant clones. No significant difference in CD8+ Simpson's diversity was found between patients and controls.

This clonotype occurred a few times. What it binds is unknown. The V end was cut by 4 bases, the J end by 1 base, with 13 bases between. CDR1 and CDR2 (germline): SGHTA, FQGNSA. This CDR3 spans 15 amino acids. Researchers used genomic DNA as the template to profile TCR beta VDJ and CDR3. TCRdb itself ran the reads through MiXCR, one entry per CDR3 protein. The sample includes about 190,000 distinct CDR3 sequences, roughly half of them seen just once. The TCR sequence derives from a human donor in good health, serving as a control. J is TRBJ1-1 and V is TRBV7-2; the D is unclear. The sample consisted of sorted CD4+, CD8+, or CD8+CD57+ T cells (not recorded which) from PBMCs. CDR3 in amino acids: CASSSGPRKNTEAFF. The CDR3 DNA is TGTGCCAGCAGCTCAGGACCTCGTAAGAACACTGAAGCTTTCTTT.